The rows below give T cell receptor beta chains drawn from one sample of a study of regulatory T cells in long-lasting Graves disease. TCRdb itself ran the multiplex PCR reads through MiXCR, one entry per CDR3 protein. There are more than 300,000 distinct CDR3 sequences in the sample; about 18% occur only once, and less than 35% lies in the top ten. The sample here was peripheral blood mononuclear cells (PBMCs), taken when the disease was refractory, from a patient treated with antithyroid drugs. The receptor source for this set is a female donor with Graves disease. The CDR3 runs from the conserved cysteine through the conserved F or W. Each record gives: CDR3 length, J gene, D gene, clone size, V gene, CDR3 DNA, CDR3 protein. A D gene is named only where the DNA matches it firmly. Clone sizes are given selectively: once, few, many, or a class where the clone is expanded.

16,TRBJ1-5,TRBD1,few,TRBV20-1,TGCAGTGCCCCTGACAGGGGGATTAGGGGCGATCAGCCCCAGCATTTT,CSAPDRGIRGDQPQHF
13,TRBJ2-3,NA,NA,TRBV7-2,TGTGCCAGCAGCCTCTTTAGCACAGATACGCAGTATTTT,CASSLFSTDTQYF
12,TRBJ1-5,NA,NA,TRBV19,TGTGCCAGTAGTGACATTAGTCAGCCCCAGCATTTT,CASSDISQPQHF
15,TRBJ2-7,TRBD1,few,TRBV18,TGTGCCAGCTCATCCCGACAGGGCCCACTCTACGAGCAGTACTTC,CASSSRQGPLYEQYF
13,TRBJ1-3,NA,few,TRBV7-9,TGTGCCAGCAGCTTAAGTCTTGGAAACACCATATATTTT,CASSLSLGNTIYF
15,TRBJ1-4,NA,few,TRBV12-3/TRBV12-4,TGTGCCAGCACCCTTGGGGCAATCAGTAATGAAAAACTGTTTTTT,CASTLGAISNEKLFF
14,TRBJ2-2,NA,many,TRBV12-5,TGTGCTAGTGGTTTTGACCGACGGACCGGGGAGCTGTTTTTT,CASGFDRRTGELFF
13,TRBJ1-1,NA,many,TRBV2,TGTGCCAGCAACTTCAAGGTGAACACTGAAGCTTTCTTT,CASNFKVNTEAFF
15,TRBJ1-5,NA,NA,TRBV30,TGTGCCTGGAGTGTAGGAGTACAGTTCAATCAGCCCCAGCATTTT,CAWSVGVQFNQPQHF
12,TRBJ1-5,NA,many,TRBV28,TGTGCCAGTACCCTGCGGGGTCAGCCCCAGCATTTT,CASTLRGQPQHF
13,TRBJ2-1,TRBD1,NA,TRBV11-2,TGTGCCAGCAGCTTTACAGGGGGCAATGAGCAGTTCTTC,CASSFTGGNEQFF
11,TRBJ2-1,NA,NA,TRBV27,TGTGCCAGCAGTTTATGGCTAGCCAAGATCTTC,CASSLWLAKIF
14,TRBJ1-1,NA,few,TRBV30,TGTGCCTGGAGTGTTGGCAGTCTCTACTCTGAAGCTTTCTTT,CAWSVGSLYSEAFF
19,TRBJ1-6,NA,NA,TRBV12-5,TGTGCTAGTGGTTTGGTAAGGTCGGGAACAAGCTCCTATAATTCACCCCTCCACTTT,CASGLVRSGTSSYNSPLHF
13,TRBJ2-7,NA,many,TRBV6-5,TGTGCCAGCAGTTACGACGGAATCTACGAGCAGTACTTC,CASSYDGIYEQYF
12,TRBJ2-5,NA,NA,TRBV5-1,TGCGCCAGCAGAGGAAACCAAGAGACCCAGTACTTC,CASRGNQETQYF
16,TRBJ1-5,TRBD1,NA,TRBV3-1,TGTGCCAGCAGCCAAACCCCGGACAGGGGGTTAAAGCCCCAGCATTTT,CASSQTPDRGLKPQHF
14,TRBJ1-4,TRBD1,few,TRBV5-1,TGCGCCAGCAGTGGGACAGGGGGAAGTGAAAAACTGTTTTTT,CASSGTGGSEKLFF
14,TRBJ1-1,NA,few,TRBV20-1,TGCAGTGCTCGCCCCATCCAGGGGCAAAGTGAAGCTTTCTTT,CSARPIQGQSEAFF
14,TRBJ1-2,TRBD1,many,TRBV11-2,TGTGCCAGCAGCCCTAACAGGGGACAATATGGCTACACCTTC,CASSPNRGQYGYTF
15,TRBJ2-1,NA,NA,TRBV7-9,TGTGCCAGCAACCCCGGGAAAAACCAGGTGAAAGAGCAGTTCTTC,CASNPGKNQVKEQFF
14,TRBJ2-7,NA,many,TRBV7-9,TGTGCCAGCAGCTTAGCAGGGGCGGCCTACGAGCAGTACTTC,CASSLAGAAYEQYF
16,TRBJ1-6,TRBD1,many,TRBV27,TGTGCCAGCCTCCAAAGGACAGGAGTAATCGGATCACCCCTCCACTTT,CASLQRTGVIGSPLHF
14,TRBJ2-3,TRBD1,NA,TRBV5-1,TGCGCCAGCAGCTTGGACCAGGGGGCGGGTACGCAGTATTTT,CASSLDQGAGTQYF
11,TRBJ2-6,NA,many,TRBV3-1,TGTGCCAGCAGCCAAGCAGGGGCCCTGACTTTC,CASSQAGALTF
15,TRBJ2-5,TRBD2,many,TRBV12-3/TRBV12-4,TGTGCCAGCAGTTTCGAGGGACTAGTCCAAGAGACCCAGTACTTC,CASSFEGLVQETQYF
19,TRBJ2-5,TRBD2,many,TRBV6-5,TGTGCCAGCAGTTACGGAGGGGGTGGAAGCGGGAGTATCCGAGAGACCCAGTACTTC,CASSYGGGGSGSIRETQYF
13,TRBJ2-2,NA,NA,TRBV29-1,TGCAGCGTTGATCCAGCGAACACCGGGGAGCTGTTTTTT,CSVDPANTGELFF
16,TRBJ2-5,TRBD1,many,TRBV2,TGTGCCAGCAGTGAACGAAGAGGACAGGGCGGTAGGACCCAGTACTTC,CASSERRGQGGRTQYF
12,TRBJ2-7,NA,NA,TRBV12-3/TRBV12-4,TGTGCCAGCAGTTCTAGCCTGAACGAGCAGTACTTC,CASSSSLNEQYF
14,TRBJ1-5,TRBD1,many,TRBV29-1,TGCAGCGTGGGGGGGACAGGGGTAAATCAGCCCCAGCATTTT,CSVGGTGVNQPQHF
14,TRBJ1-6,NA,few,TRBV24-1,TGTGCCACCAGTGGTAGTTCCTATAATTCACCCCTCCACTTT,CATSGSSYNSPLHF
14,TRBJ2-2,NA,many,TRBV12-3/TRBV12-4,TGTGCCAGCAGTTTTTGGGAGCGCAGGGGGGAGCTGTTTTTT,CASSFWERRGELFF
15,TRBJ1-3,NA,NA,TRBV7-2,TGTGCCAGCAGCCCGTACAGGGTCTCTGGAAACACCATATATTTT,CASSPYRVSGNTIYF
16,TRBJ2-7,NA,many,TRBV12-3/TRBV12-4,TGTGCCAGCAGTCTATCGGAAAGGCCCCAATGGGACGAGCAGTACTTC,CASSLSERPQWDEQYF
17,TRBJ1-1,NA,few,TRBV20-1,TGCAGTGCTAGAGATCCCGGGACAATCGGTTGGAACACTGAAGCTTTCTTT,CSARDPGTIGWNTEAFF
13,TRBJ2-3,NA,NA,TRBV30,TGTGCCTGGAGTGGTATGCGCGCAGATACGCAGTATTTT,CAWSGMRADTQYF
17,TRBJ2-5,NA,NA,TRBV7-8,TGTGCCAGCAGCTTGGTTGCCAGGGGGGACTACCAAGAGACCCAGTACTTC,CASSLVARGDYQETQYF
13,TRBJ1-2,TRBD1,many,TRBV2,TGTGCCAGCCATGGGACAGCTAACTATGGCTACACCTTC,CASHGTANYGYTF
15,TRBJ1-1,TRBD1,NA,TRBV4-2,TGTGCCAGCAGCCCGGGACAGGGATGGGACACTGAAGCTTTCTTT,CASSPGQGWDTEAFF
15,TRBJ1-4,TRBD1,once,TRBV12-3/TRBV12-4,TGTGCCAGCAGGCTGGGGACAGGGGGCAGTGAAAAACTGTTTTTT,CASRLGTGGSEKLFF
14,TRBJ1-5,NA,many,TRBV10-3,TGTGCCATCAGTTCGGACGGAGTCAATCAGCCCCAGCATTTT,CAISSDGVNQPQHF
15,TRBJ2-2,TRBD1,many,TRBV2,TGTGCCAGCAGGGCCCGGACAGGGGTAGGCAGGGAGCTGTTTTTT,CASRARTGVGRELFF
17,TRBJ2-6,TRBD2,many,TRBV2,TGTGCCAGCAGAGCCGGACTAGCGTCTTCTGGGGCCAACGTCCTGACTTTC,CASRAGLASSGANVLTF
13,TRBJ1-5,NA,many,TRBV18,TGTGCCAGCTCACCAACGATCGATCAGCCCCAGCATTTT,CASSPTIDQPQHF
15,TRBJ1-1,NA,many,TRBV11-2,TGTGCCAGCAGCTTAGGGGTACAGGCCTACTCTGAAGCTTTCTTT,CASSLGVQAYSEAFF
15,TRBJ1-3,NA,few,TRBV11-1,TGTGCCAGCAGCTCTTCAGCGCTCTCTGGAAACACCATATATTTT,CASSSSALSGNTIYF
11,TRBJ1-1,NA,many,TRBV11-2,TGTGCCAGCAGCTTATACACTGAAGCTTTCTTT,CASSLYTEAFF
15,TRBJ1-1,TRBD1,many,TRBV28,TGTGCCAGCAGTTACCCGACAGGGGAAAACACTGAAGCTTTCTTT,CASSYPTGENTEAFF
14,TRBJ2-1,NA,NA,TRBV7-9,TGTGCCAGCAGCTGGGGGGGGACAGATAATGAGCAGTTCTTC,CASSWGGTDNEQFF
14,TRBJ1-4,NA,few,TRBV20-1,TGCAGTGCTAGGGAAGGGGGTTCTAATGAAAAACTGTTTTTT,CSAREGGSNEKLFF
13,TRBJ1-1,NA,NA,TRBV24-1,TGTGCCACCGGGGGACGGGAGAACACTGAAGCTTTCTTT,CATGGRENTEAFF
16,TRBJ2-7,TRBD2,NA,TRBV4-1,TGCGCCAGCAGCCAAGCAAAGCGGGGGGGTACCTACGAGCAGTACTTC,CASSQAKRGGTYEQYF
15,TRBJ2-7,NA,NA,TRBV6-2/TRBV6-3,TGTGCCAGCAGTTATTTTTTGGGCAGGTCCTACGAGCAGTACTTC,CASSYFLGRSYEQYF
16,TRBJ2-7,NA,few,TRBV24-1,TGTGCCACCAGTGATTTTGGGCAGGGATTCTCCTACGAGCAGTACTTC,CATSDFGQGFSYEQYF